Listed here are 29 T cell receptor beta chains from one sample, sequenced in a study of shared clonotypes between healthy human individuals. Generated by immunoSEQ multiplex PCR, the TCRdb table keeps only in-frame clones and is missing some. The sample comprises under 1,100,000 clones, about 77% of which are singletons, and about 1.5% rests with the top ten. Source material: memory CD4+ T cells sorted from blood. Subset denoted: CD45RA-negative fraction. The receptors stem from a man in his late teens or twenties in good health.

V is TRBV6-6 and J is TRBJ1-5; D is uncertain. V gave up 8 bases and J gave up 0 bases, with 11 bases separating them. Germline values: CDR1 MNHNY, CDR2 SVGAGI (reference sequence). The CDR3 loop spans 14 amino acids. Here the CDR3 reads CASAFDLSNQPQHF. CDR3 DNA: TGTGCCAGCGCGTTTGATCTTAGCAATCAGCCCCAGCATTTT.

Worth noting for this clone: Other DNA sequences in the sample encode the same CDR3. This chain links TRBV5-1 with TRBJ2-6, with D unresolved. The CDR3 covers 15 residues. The V and J ends lost 1 base and 0 bases respectively, with 5 bases between them. Looked up from germline, CDR1 is SGHRS and CDR2 is YFSETQ. The CDR3 DNA reads TGCGCCAGCAGCTTGCAGAGCTCTGGGGCCAACGTCCTGACTTTC. Encoded protein: CASSLQSSGANVLTF.

Notes on this clone: This specimen includes other DNA sequences encoding the same CDR3. The CDR3 sequence is CASSATGMNTEAFF. DNA for the CDR3: TGTGCCAGCAGCGCAACAGGGATGAACACTGAAGCTTTCTTT. V gene TRBV9 combines with J gene TRBJ1-1, with a tentative D call TRBD1 (6 bases). The CDR3 runs 14 residues. Per germline, CDR1 SGDLS and CDR2 YYNGEE. V dropped 3 bases and J dropped 0 bases, with 9 bases sitting between them.

The genes are TRBV4-1 and TRBJ1-4; D perhaps matches TRBD1 (5 bases). The CDR3 extends over 15 amino acids. The V gene's germline CDR1 is MGHRA and CDR2 YSYEKL. V was cut by 3 bases and J by 13 bases, with 21 bases left in between. CDR3 DNA: TGCGCCAGCAGCCACCCATGGCCGGGGGGGAAGATACTGTTTTTT. As protein: CASSHPWPGGKILFF.

This clone has at least ten counts. This chain joins TRBV5-4 and TRBJ2-6; D may be TRBD1 (6 bases). This CDR3 comprises 18 residues. Germline-derived CDR1 and CDR2 are SGHNT and YYREEE (reference sequence). Between the trimmed V and J ends, which lost 4 bases and 0 bases, there was a span of 17 bases. The CDR3 here is CASSDGNRAYSGANVLTF. Here the CDR3 DNA reads TGTGCCAGCAGCGACGGGAACAGGGCCTACTCTGGGGCCAACGTCCTGACTTTC.

The rearrangement joins TRBV30 to TRBJ2-4; D might be TRBD1 or TRBD2, each matching 5 bases. The CDR3 is made up of 15 amino acids. Trimming left V 3 bases short and J 4 bases short, with 16 bases between. Germline CDR1 is GTSNPN and CDR2 is SVGIG (reference sequence). CDR3 residues: CAWRGGQGGKNIQYF. Here the CDR3 DNA reads TGTGCCTGGAGAGGAGGCCAGGGTGGAAAAAACATTCAGTACTTC.

The rearrangement links TRBV27 to TRBJ1-6, with 7 bases lining up with TRBD1. There are 14 residues in the CDR3. Germline V lookup: CDR1 MNHEY, CDR2 SMNVEV (reference sequence). V was pared by 3 bases and J by 9 bases, with 5 bases of the junction left unmatched. The CDR3 region has the DNA TGTGCCAGCAGTTTTGACAGGGCTGGTTCACCCCTCCACTTT. Protein: CASSFDRAGSPLHF.

V gene TRBV6-4 combines with J gene TRBJ1-2; possible D gene TRBD1, 6 bases. Germline V CDR1 and CDR2: MRHNA, SNTAGT. Trimming took off 4 bases at V and 8 bases at J, with 20 bases between the two ends. This CDR3 has 15 amino acids. As DNA, the CDR3 is TGTGCCAGCAGTGGTTCGGGACATAGCTCAGAAGGCTACACCTTC. It yields the protein CASSGSGHSSEGYTF.

J is TRBJ1-1 and V is TRBV6-5; TRBD1 might be the D (5 bases). In germline, CDR1 is MNHEY, CDR2 SVGAGI. The CDR3 spans 12 residues. The CDR3 reads CVCGRGNAEAFF. CDR3 in DNA: TGTGTATGTGGCCGGGGGAATGCTGAAGCTTTCTTT.

The chain couples TRBV9 to TRBJ1-4; no reliable D call. With 3 bases removed from V and 7 bases from J, the gap between germline ends came to 16 bases. Germline V CDR1 and CDR2: SGDLS, YYNGEE. The CDR3 sequence is 15 residues long. This CDR3 reads CASSDGRGSSEKLFF. CDR3 sequence (DNA): TGTGCCAGCAGCGACGGCAGAGGATCGAGTGAAAAACTGTTTTTT.

This clone was detected a few times. This chain joins TRBV12-5 and TRBJ2-1; TRBD2 matches 13 bases. With V trimmed by 6 bases and J by 12 bases, 5 bases remained unmatched. Germline V gives CDR1 LGHNT, CDR2 FRNRAP. The CDR3 length is 13 residues. The CDR3 bases are TGTGCTAGTGGGCCCGGGACTAGCGGGACGCAGTTCTTC. It codes for CASGPGTSGTQFF.

This chain links TRBV5-1 with TRBJ2-7; possibly TRBD1 for D (6 bases). Trimming stripped 1 base from V and 5 bases from J, with 13 bases between. Per germline, CDR1 SGHRS and CDR2 YFSETQ. The CDR3 runs to 14 residues. The CDR3 sequence: CASSLFGQPNEQYF. The CDR3 nucleotides read TGCGCCAGCAGCTTGTTCGGACAGCCCAACGAGCAGTACTTC.

This clone was observed once. J is TRBJ1-2 and V is TRBV5-6, with D possibly being TRBD1 (5 bases). V was shortened by 0 bases and J by 4 bases, with 10 bases between the two germline ends. The CDR3 covers 14 residues. Germline V gives CDR1 SGHDT, CDR2 YYEEEE. The CDR3 protein is CASSLGRGSYGYTF. The CDR3 coding sequence is TGTGCCAGCAGCTTGGGAAGGGGAAGCTATGGCTACACCTTC.

The V and J genes are TRBV30 and TRBJ1-6; perhaps TRBD1 as D (6 bases). V lost 1 base, J lost 7 bases, and 8 bases lay in between. This CDR3 comprises 13 residues. The V gene's germline CDR1 is GTSNPN and CDR2 SVGIG (reference sequence). The chain's CDR3 is CAWSGTVNSPLHF. The CDR3 nucleotides are TGTGCCTGGAGTGGGACAGTAAATTCACCCCTCCACTTT.

The chain uses TRBV28 and TRBJ1-5; 8 positions match TRBD1. Trimming took 7 bases from V and 5 from J; bases not matched to a gene: 13. CDR1 and CDR2 (germline): MDHEN, SYDVKM. There are 16 residues in the CDR3. CDR3 protein: CASNPGRDRGYQPQHF. The CDR3 nucleotides read TGTGCCAGCAACCCCGGGAGAGACAGGGGATATCAGCCCCAGCATTTT.

The chain has TRBV6-5 and TRBJ2-7, with 10 bases aligning to TRBD2. This CDR3 has 15 residues. The germline CDR1 and CDR2 sequences are MNHEY and SVGAGI. Germline trimming cut 7 bases from V and 3 bases from J; bases unmatched to any gene: 9. The chain's CDR3 is CASKPGLASHYEQYF. The CDR3 bases are TGTGCCAGCAAACCGGGACTAGCGTCCCACTACGAGCAGTACTTC.

The chain carries TRBV29-1 and TRBJ2-5, with D possibly matching TRBD2 (5 bases). The CDR3 extends over 12 amino acids. Trimming removed 4 bases from V and 5 bases from J, with 11 bases in between. In germline, CDR1 is SQVTM, CDR2 ANQGSEA. Here the CDR3 reads CSVGGIGETQYF. CDR3 nucleotide sequence: TGCAGCGTTGGAGGGATTGGGGAGACCCAGTACTTC.

The rearrangement joins TRBV6-6 to TRBJ1-1; no reliable D call. V gave up 8 bases and J gave up 4 bases, with 8 bases separating them. The CDR3 contains 11 residues. Germline values: CDR1 MNHNY, CDR2 SVGAGI (reference sequence). The CDR3 spells CASRSATEAFF. CDR3 coding DNA: TGTGCCAGCCGGAGTGCCACTGAAGCTTTCTTT.

This clone was seen once. CDR3 DNA sequence: TGTGCCAGCAGGTGGACCTGGCCAGCTTTCTTT. This sequence encodes CASRWTWPAFF. This chain connects TRBV21-1 to TRBJ1-1. TRBV21-1 is designated a pseudogene. The CDR3 is 11 residues long.

The chain's CDR3 is CASSLALPPRGTQYF. DNA of the CDR3: TGTGCCAGCAGCTTAGCCCTTCCTCCCAGGGGGACCCAGTACTTC. This chain connects TRBV7-2 to TRBJ2-5, with a weak D call TRBD1 (6 bases). V lost 0 bases and J 7 bases, leaving 15 bases between the germline ends. Looked up from germline, CDR1 is SGHTA and CDR2 is FQGNSA. This CDR3 contains 15 residues.

This chain connects TRBV5-4 to TRBJ1-5; D possibly corresponds to TRBD1 (5 bases). The V gene lost 6 bases and the J gene lost 4 bases, with 17 bases spanning the gap. The CDR3 is made up of 15 amino acids. Germline loops: CDR1 SGHNT, CDR2 YYREEE (reference sequence). The CDR3 reads CASTTPSGENQPQHF. The CDR3 DNA sequence: TGTGCCAGCACCACTCCTTCGGGGGAAAATCAGCCCCAGCATTTT.

J is TRBJ2-1 and V is TRBV11-2; 9 bases line up with TRBD2. The V gene's germline CDR1 is SGHAT and CDR2 FQNNGV. Losses at the gene ends were 3 bases for V and 14 bases for J; bases not matched to a gene: 14. CDR3 size: 15 residues. In DNA form, the CDR3 reads TGTGCCAGCAGCTTCGAAGGCGGGAGGGATTTGACGAAGTTCTTC. Its protein is CASSFEGGRDLTKFF.

The chain uses TRBV5-6 and TRBJ2-3; 9 bases agree with TRBD1. The CDR3 is made up of 15 amino acids. J gave up 6 bases and V 0 bases, and 5 bases lay outside the gene matches. Looked up from germline, CDR1 is SGHDT and CDR2 is YYEEEE. The chain's CDR3 is CASSLVGTGGDTQYF. As DNA, the CDR3 is TGTGCCAGCAGCTTGGTTGGAACAGGGGGCGATACGCAGTATTTT.

The table lists this clone with a count of one. The V call is TRBV18, the J call TRBJ1-3; D call uncertain. CDR1 is KGHSH and CDR2 is LQKENI in the germline V gene. Trimming cost V 1 base and J 2 bases, with 15 bases left between them. This CDR3 spans 17 amino acids. As DNA, the CDR3 is TGTGCCAGCTCACCACTTTCGGGTCAGGCGGCTGGAAACACCATATATTTT. Its translation: CASSPLSGQAAGNTIYF.

This chain uses TRBV2 with TRBJ1-5; unclear D gene. This CDR3 is built from 15 residues. The germline V gene has CDR1 SNHLY and CDR2 FYNNEI. V was trimmed by 0 bases and J by 0 bases, leaving 6 bases between them. The DNA for the CDR3 is TGTGCCAGCAGTGAAGCGTGGGTTAGCAATCAGCCCCAGCATTTT. This encodes CASSEAWVSNQPQHF.

This sequence joins TRBV7-7 and TRBJ2-2; weak D call: TRBD2 (5 bases). Germline V lookup: CDR1 SSHAT, CDR2 FNYEAQ (reference sequence). The length of the CDR3 is 16 residues. The CDR3 DNA is TGTGCTCCCCTCCCCCATCGGCTAGCTTCGGCCGGGGAGCTGTTTTTT. Residues: CAPLPHRLASAGELFF. Filled out from reference TRBV7-7 and TRBJ2-2, the complete variable domain reads GAGVSQSPRYKVTKRGQDVTLRCDPISSHATLYWYQQALGQGPEFLTYFNYEAQPDKSGLPSDRFSAERPEGSISTLTIQRTEQRDSAMYRCAPLPHRLASAGELFFGEGSRLTVL.

The chain couples TRBV5-6 to TRBJ2-2, with D uncertain. CDR1 is SGHDT, CDR2 YYEEEE, per germline. The CDR3 totals 13 residues. V shed 4 bases and J shed 4 bases, with 8 bases lying between them. CDR3 coding DNA: TGTGCCAGCAGCCCACGGAGCACCGGGGAGCTGTTTTTT. Its translation: CASSPRSTGELFF.

The chain links TRBV5-1 to TRBJ1-6; D call uncertain. The V end was cut by 4 bases, the J end by 7 bases, with 15 bases between. Germline CDR1 and CDR2: SGHRS and YFSETQ. This CDR3 region has 15 residues. The CDR3 sequence: CASSITGETNSPLHF. CDR3 in DNA: TGCGCCAGCAGCATCACCGGGGAAACAAATTCACCCCTCCACTTT.

The chain's CDR3 is CASSSSFRVGVPYEQYF. The CDR3 DNA follows: TGTGCCAGCAGCTCCTCTTTTCGTGTGGGAGTCCCCTACGAGCAGTACTTC. The V call is TRBV11-2, the J call TRBJ2-7; possible D gene TRBD2, 5 bases. In germline, CDR1 is SGHAT, CDR2 FQNNGV. V was clipped by 4 bases and J by 2 bases, with 21 bases between them. This CDR3 contains 17 residues.